Below, 5 T cell receptor beta chains from the same sample are listed, as sequenced in a study of T-cell reconstitution after alpha-beta-depleted transplantation in children. Molecular barcoding with unique molecular identifiers was used for the TCRbeta library. TCRdb reprocessed the PCR reads with MiXCR, giving one entry per CDR3 protein. Counted here are under 35,000 distinct CDR3 sequences, under 8% occurring once; the ten biggest clones make up roughly 7%. The input for sequencing was PBMCs, mostly from graft donor cells, taken 180 days after TCRalphabeta/CD19-depleted stem cell transplant. The receptors come from a male patient between 5 and 17 years old who had a stem cell transplant for acute myeloid leukemia, so the T cells may come from the graft donor.

Ten or more counts support this clonotype. The CDR3 sequence is CASATGGHSPLHF. The CDR3 DNA follows: TGTGCCAGTGCCACAGGGGGTCACTCACCCCTCCACTTT. The rearrangement links TRBV19 to TRBJ1-6; the match to TRBD1 covers 8 bases. V was clipped by 8 bases and J by 10 bases; unmatched bases: 7. Germline V lookup: CDR1 LNHDA, CDR2 SQIVND (reference sequence). This CDR3 is 13 amino acids long.

This clonotype has just a few counts. The chain carries TRBV5-4 and TRBJ2-2, with no clear D. The length of the CDR3 is 13 residues. V lost 0 bases to trimming and J lost 8 bases, with 8 bases between them. Germline CDR1 and CDR2: SGHNT and YYREEE (reference sequence). CDR3 bases: TGTGCCAGCAGCTTGGAAATCCGAGGGGAGCTGTTTTTT. This translates into CASSLEIRGELFF.

This clonotype has at least ten counts. This sequence joins TRBV2 and TRBJ2-5; 9 bases fit TRBD2. Germline assignment: CDR1 SNHLY and CDR2 FYNNEI. The CDR3 totals 14 residues. V gave up 8 bases and J gave up 1 base; unmatched junction bases: 5. The CDR3 coding sequence is TGTGCCAGCTCATATAGCGGGAGCCAAGAGACCCAGTACTTC. Translated, it gives CASSYSGSQETQYF.

This clonotype showed up many times. Sequence at one end of the junction differs from germline and may be a read error. The chain employs TRBV6-5 and TRBJ2-5, with a possible D match to TRBD1 (6 bases). From germline, CDR1 is MNHEY and CDR2 SVGAGI. The CDR3 length is 14 residues. This chain's CDR3 is CACRGVAPQETQYF. CDR3 sequence (DNA): TGTGCCTGCAGGGGAGTAGCGCCTCAAGAGACCCAGTACTTC.

This clonotype was counted at least ten times. The chain employs TRBV7-2 and TRBJ2-2, with no clear D. Deletions cut 3 bases from V and 4 bases from J, with 3 bases between. Per germline, CDR1 SGHTA and CDR2 FQGNSA. The CDR3 consists of 12 residues. The CDR3 here is CASSFSTGELFF. The DNA for the CDR3 is TGTGCCAGCAGCTTTTCCACCGGGGAGCTGTTTTTT.